A selection of T cell receptor beta chains follows, all from one sample in a study of shared clonotypes between healthy human individuals. Clones were read by immunoSEQ multiplex PCR, and TCRdb kept only the in-frame ones, dropping some. This table holds millions of clones, over 85% found once. Sequenced input: naive CD8+ T cells sorted from blood. Receptors were obtained from a young man in good health. Both conserved end residues are part of each CDR3. A D gene is named only where the DNA matches it firmly. For some rows the clone size is stated as once, few or many, or as a class when expanded; others skip it.

abundance	d_gene	v_gene	j_gene	CDR3aa	CDR3nt
NA	NA	TRBV7-2	TRBJ2-7	CASSPQGGPYEQYF	TGTGCCAGCAGCCCACAAGGGGGGCCCTACGAGCAGTACTTC
NA	TRBD2	TRBV7-9	TRBJ2-1	CASSLGLAGENEQFF	TGTGCCAGCAGCCTGGGACTAGCGGGAGAGAATGAGCAGTTCTTC
once	NA	TRBV11-2	TRBJ1-2	CASSLDADSANYGYTF	TGTGCCAGCAGCTTAGATGCAGACAGCGCTAACTATGGCTACACCTTC
NA	NA	TRBV5-6	TRBJ2-7	CASSFSPSSYEQYF	TGTGCCAGCAGCTTCAGTCCTAGCTCCTACGAGCAGTACTTC
NA	NA	TRBV27	TRBJ2-2	CASSLIGEIPGELFF	TGTGCCAGCAGTTTGATAGGGGAAATTCCCGGGGAGCTGTTTTTT
NA	TRBD1	TRBV27	TRBJ2-5	CASSPGTGGIRETQYF	TGTGCCAGCAGTCCCGGGACAGGGGGCATTCGGGAGACCCAGTACTTC
NA	TRBD1	TRBV7-9	TRBJ1-5	CASSPTGGLDQPQHF	TGTGCCAGCAGCCCCACAGGGGGCTTGGATCAGCCCCAGCATTTT
NA	NA	TRBV11-1	TRBJ2-7	CASSLGEGRLTYEQYF	TGTGCCAGCAGCTTAGGAGAAGGGCGCCTAACCTACGAGCAGTACTTC
NA	TRBD2	TRBV9	TRBJ2-3	CASSVGGLWDTQYF	TGTGCCAGCAGCGTAGGGGGACTATGGGATACGCAGTATTTT
NA	NA	TRBV27	TRBJ2-7	CASSSVSPDREGYEQYF	TGTGCCAGCAGTTCTGTCAGCCCGGACAGGGAGGGCTACGAGCAGTACTTC
NA	TRBD1	TRBV19	TRBJ2-7	CASSIGSGTGFAYEQYF	TGTGCCAGTAGTATAGGGTCGGGGACAGGATTCGCCTACGAGCAGTACTTC
NA	NA	TRBV7-9	TRBJ2-1	CASSHSPPEYEQFF	TGTGCCAGCAGCCACTCCCCCCCCGAGTATGAGCAGTTCTTC
NA	NA	TRBV2	TRBJ1-6	CANAGTEYNSPLHF	TGTGCCAACGCCGGGACGGAGTATAATTCACCCCTCCACTTT
NA	NA	TRBV7-9	TRBJ2-7	CASSLTGVSYEQYF	TGTGCCAGCAGCTTAACAGGAGTCTCCTACGAGCAGTACTTC
NA	TRBD1	TRBV4-1	TRBJ1-1	CASSRTGDGNTEAFF	TGCGCCAGCAGCCGGACAGGGGATGGGAACACTGAAGCTTTCTTT
NA	TRBD1	TRBV30	TRBJ2-7	CAWSVLVPGQGSEQYF	TGTGCCTGGAGTGTTCTCGTCCCGGGACAGGGGAGTGAGCAGTACTTC
NA	NA	TRBV6-6	TRBJ2-7	CASSSDTSYEQYF	TGTGCCAGCAGTTCCGACACTTCCTACGAGCAGTACTTC
NA	TRBD1	TRBV19	TRBJ1-4	CASSNIQGAPRFF	TGTGCCAGTAGTAACATACAGGGGGCGCCCCGGTTTTTT
NA	TRBD1	TRBV29-1	TRBJ2-7	CSVEVDRDYEQYF	TGCAGCGTTGAAGTCGACAGGGACTACGAGCAGTACTTC
few	NA	TRBV28	TRBJ2-7	CASRKTGGTYEQYF	TGTGCCAGCAGGAAGACGGGGGGCACCTACGAGCAGTACTTC
NA	NA	TRBV28	TRBJ2-7	CASSFAIEQYF	TGTGCCAGCAGTTTTGCGATCGAGCAGTACTTC
NA	NA	TRBV7-7	TRBJ2-5	CASSSHDQETQYF	TGTGCTAGCAGCTCCCACGACCAAGAGACCCAGTACTTC
NA	TRBD2	TRBV5-6	TRBJ2-5	CASSAGLYGLETQYF	TGTGCCAGCAGCGCGGGACTATACGGGTTAGAGACCCAGTACTTC
NA	TRBD2	TRBV29-1	TRBJ2-1	CSVEGLAGLYNEQFF	TGCAGCGTTGAGGGACTAGCGGGGCTCTACAATGAGCAGTTCTTC
once	TRBD1	TRBV27	TRBJ2-7	CASSQGAGTHSREQYF	TGTGCCAGCAGTCAGGGGGCGGGAACCCATTCGCGAGAGCAGTACTTC
NA	NA	TRBV7-3	TRBJ2-3	CASSLTGISTDTQYF	TGTGCCAGCAGCTTAACGGGGATAAGCACAGATACGCAGTATTTT
NA	TRBD2	TRBV5-4	TRBJ2-3	CASSGTSGNTDTQYF	TGTGCCAGCAGCGGGACTAGCGGCAACACAGATACGCAGTATTTT
NA	NA	TRBV30	TRBJ2-7	CAWSGNRANEQYF	TGTGCCTGGAGTGGGAACAGGGCCAACGAGCAGTACTTC
NA	NA	TRBV28	TRBJ2-7	CASSSDYEQYF	TGTGCCAGCAGTTCCGATTACGAGCAGTACTTC
NA	TRBD2	TRBV4-2	TRBJ2-7	CASSQAASGGAPSYEQYF	TGTGCCAGCAGCCAAGCGGCTAGCGGGGGTGCGCCGTCCTACGAGCAGTACTTC
NA	NA	TRBV6-4	TRBJ2-1	CASSDPDSAYYNEQFF	TGTGCCAGCAGTGATCCAGACAGCGCCTACTACAATGAGCAGTTCTTC
NA	NA	TRBV27	TRBJ2-7	CASSLAGGGYEQYF	TGTGCCAGCAGTTTGGCCGGAGGGGGATACGAGCAGTACTTC
NA	TRBD1	TRBV7-9	TRBJ2-7	CASSLLDETGEGEQYF	TGTGCCAGCAGCTTATTAGACGAGACAGGGGAAGGAGAGCAGTACTTC
NA	TRBD1	TRBV4-2	TRBJ1-2	CASSHPGQGTNYGYTF	TGTGCCAGCAGCCATCCGGGACAGGGGACCAACTATGGCTACACCTTC
NA	TRBD1	TRBV4-3	TRBJ2-7	CASSQDLALGQGAYEQYF	TGCGCCAGCAGCCAAGATCTAGCATTGGGACAGGGGGCCTACGAGCAGTACTTC
NA	TRBD1	TRBV6-1	TRBJ2-7	CASSESTHPGQGYEQYF	TGTGCCAGCAGCGAATCGACTCATCCGGGACAGGGCTACGAGCAGTACTTC
NA	TRBD1	TRBV9	TRBJ1-1	CASSVYRGGDTEAFF	TGTGCCAGCAGCGTCTACAGGGGCGGAGACACTGAAGCTTTCTTT
NA	NA	TRBV20-1	TRBJ1-1	CSALLNTEAFF	TGCAGTGCTCTTCTGAACACTGAAGCTTTCTTT
NA	NA	TRBV5-5	TRBJ2-7	CASSSEGGAGQYEQYF	TGTGCCAGCAGCTCGGAAGGGGGTGCAGGGCAGTACGAGCAGTACTTC
once	NA	TRBV11-2	TRBJ2-7	CASSRVGEQYF	TGTGCCAGCAGCCGAGTTGGCGAGCAGTACTTC
NA	TRBD1	TRBV7-3	TRBJ1-2	CASSLMPGQGNGYTF	TGTGCCAGCAGCTTAATGCCGGGACAGGGGAATGGCTACACCTTC
NA	TRBD1	TRBV28	TRBJ2-1	CASSLYGQGTYNEQFF	TGTGCCAGCAGTTTATACGGACAGGGAACCTACAATGAGCAGTTCTTC
NA	NA	TRBV4-1	TRBJ1-4	CASSQETGSTNEKLFF	TGCGCCAGCAGCCAAGAAACGGGGTCCACTAATGAAAAACTGTTTTTT
NA	NA	TRBV6-1	TRBJ1-5	CASSEWSPGGPQPQHF	TGTGCCAGCAGTGAATGGTCCCCTGGGGGGCCGCAGCCCCAGCATTTT
NA	TRBD1	TRBV29-1	TRBJ2-1	CTITPQPRGLNEQFF	TGCACCATTACCCCTCAGCCCAGGGGGCTCAATGAGCAGTTCTTC
NA	TRBD1	TRBV7-9	TRBJ2-3	CASSLARAQGAIADTQYF	TGTGCCAGCAGCTTAGCCAGAGCGCAGGGGGCTATTGCAGATACGCAGTATTTT
NA	NA	TRBV27	TRBJ2-2	CASSFYTPGELFF	TGTGCCAGCAGTTTCTATACACCGGGGGAGCTGTTTTTT
NA	TRBD1	TRBV5-1	TRBJ1-4	CASSQGTGGLNEKLFF	TGCGCCAGCAGCCAAGGGACAGGAGGACTAAATGAAAAACTGTTTTTT
NA	TRBD2	TRBV4-1	TRBJ2-3	CASRTGTSARTDTQYF	TGCGCCAGCAGAACCGGGACTAGCGCTCGCACAGATACGCAGTATTTT
NA	NA	TRBV9	TRBJ2-1	CASSETASSFSYNEQFF	TGTGCCAGCAGCGAGACAGCGTCAAGCTTCTCCTACAATGAGCAGTTCTTC
NA	NA	TRBV19	TRBJ1-4	CASSLPRTNEKLFF	TGTGCCAGTAGTCTACCCCGAACTAATGAAAAACTGTTTTTT
NA	TRBD1	TRBV9	TRBJ2-1	CASSPTGGSYNEQFF	TGTGCCAGCAGCCCTACAGGGGGCTCCTACAATGAGCAGTTCTTC